These 24 T cell receptor beta chains share one sample of origin, sequenced in a study of blood T cell repertoires in COVID-19. Assay: immunoSEQ multiplex PCR; the TCRdb copy retains only in-frame clones and omits some. The table lists 200,000 to 250,000 clones, around 83% of them singletons, with 9.5% to 10% in the top ten. Sequencing was performed on peripheral blood. Every receptor here comes from a man between 50 and 59 years old with active or convalescent COVID-19.

The J gene is TRBJ2-7, the V gene TRBV11-3; 8 nucleotides align to TRBD1. The germline V gene encodes CDR1 SGHNT and CDR2 YENEEA. After removal of 5 bases from V and 5 bases from J, the junction contained 8 bases not matched to a gene. This CDR3 has 14 amino acids. The chain's CDR3 is CASSQYDRGNEQYF. For the CDR3, the DNA is TGTGCCAGCAGCCAATACGACAGGGGAAACGAGCAGTACTTC.

CDR3 bases: TGTGCCAGCAGCAAAGAGGGGGTATCGGATGAGTGGTGGGCCAACGTCCTGACTTTC. This translates into CASSKEGVSDEWWANVLTF. This chain connects TRBV21-1 to TRBJ2-6; the table names TRBD1, a call not compared with the DNA. TRBV21-1 is listed as a pseudogene. This CDR3 spans 19 amino acids.

The chain uses TRBV28 and TRBJ1-2; D is undetermined. Germline loops: CDR1 MDHEN, CDR2 SYDVKM. V was pared by 2 bases and J by 0 bases, with 7 bases between. CDR3 length: 14 amino acids. CDR3 nucleotide sequence: TGTGCCAGCAGTTTAGGGCAGACTAACTATGGCTACACCTTC. Its protein product is CASSLGQTNYGYTF.

The sample holds a few counts of this clone. The chain carries TRBV10-3 and TRBJ1-1, with 11 bases lining up with TRBD1. The V gene's germline CDR1 is ENHRY and CDR2 SYGVKD. The length of the CDR3 is 14 residues. The ends lost 6 bases at V and 6 bases at J; junction bases unmatched: 6. Here the CDR3 reads CAIRGTGGMAEAFF. Here the CDR3 DNA reads TGTGCCATCAGAGGGACAGGGGGAATGGCTGAAGCTTTCTTT.

CDR3 sequence: CASSFGQGNEQFF. The CDR3 DNA follows: TGTGCCAGCAGTTTCGGACAGGGCAATGAGCAGTTCTTC. The chain recombines TRBV27 with TRBJ2-1, with 8 bases identical to TRBD1. Trimming cost V 3 bases and J 6 bases; bases outside gene matches: 1. Looked up from germline, CDR1 is MNHEY and CDR2 is SMNVEV (reference sequence). CDR3 length: 13 amino acids.

The rearrangement links TRBV29-1 to TRBJ2-7, with 14 bases aligning to TRBD2. This CDR3 comprises 15 residues. Germline trimming cut 3 bases from V and 0 bases from J; bases unmatched to any gene: 1. Germline-derived CDR1 and CDR2 are SQVTM and ANQGSEA. The CDR3 protein is CSVEGTSGSSYEQYF. In DNA, the CDR3 is TGCAGCGTTGAGGGGACTAGCGGGAGCTCCTACGAGCAGTACTTC.

The V gene is TRBV11-2, the J gene TRBJ2-7; a weak D match, TRBD2 (5 bases). The CDR3 extends over 13 amino acids. CDR1 and CDR2 from the germline V gene are SGHAT and FQNNGV. V gave up 4 bases and J gave up 2 bases, with 9 bases separating them. The chain's CDR3 is CASSSNSAYEQYF. The CDR3 DNA sequence: TGTGCCAGCAGCTCAAATAGCGCCTACGAGCAGTACTTC.

The rearrangement joins TRBV5-4 to TRBJ2-7, with a tentative D call TRBD2 (6 bases). Germline CDR1 SGHNT, CDR2 YYREEE (reference sequence). V was cut by 1 base and J by 6 bases, with 14 bases left in between. This CDR3 has 14 amino acids. CDR3 coding DNA: TGTGCCAGCAGCTTGCCGCGGACTAATTCCGAGCAGTACTTC. This translates into CASSLPRTNSEQYF.

The DNA of the CDR3 is TGTGCCAGCAGTCCCTCTCCCGGCGGCAGGGGCAATCAGCCCCAGCATTTT. Translated: CASSPSPGGRGNQPQHF. The rearrangement uses TRBV2 and TRBJ1-5, with D perhaps TRBD1 (5 bases). This CDR3 region has 17 residues. V gave up 5 bases and J gave up 2 bases, with 19 bases separating them. CDR1 is SNHLY and CDR2 is FYNNEI in the germline V gene. The full variable domain, with the rest looked up from reference TRBV2 and TRBJ1-5, is EPEVTQTPSHQVTQMGQEVILRCVPISNHLYFYWYRQILGQKVEFLVSFYNNEISEKSEIFDDQFSVERPDGSNFTLKIRSTKLEDSAMYFCASSPSPGGRGNQPQHFGDGTRLSIL.

The chain links TRBV5-6 to TRBJ1-2; D is undetermined. V dropped 6 bases and J dropped 5 bases, with 17 bases sitting between them. The germline gives CDR1 SGHDT, CDR2 YYEEEE. This CDR3 is built from 14 residues. The CDR3 DNA reads as TGTGCCAGCATCCTGGCAGGCGGGAGGTATGGCTACACCTTC. As protein: CASILAGGRYGYTF. Full variable domain (missing parts from reference TRBV5-6 and TRBJ1-2): DAGVTQSPTHLIKTRGQQVTLRCSPKSGHDTVSWYQQALGQGPQFIFQYYEEEERQRGNFPDRFSGHQFPNYSSELNVNALLLGDSALYLCASILAGGRYGYTFGSGTRLTVV.

The DNA of the CDR3 is TGTGCCATCAGTGAGGGGCAGGGGGCGGGAGAGCAGTACTTC. Translation gives CAISEGQGAGEQYF. The gene calls are TRBV10-3 and TRBJ2-7; 8 bases are a match to TRBD1. Germline CDR1 ENHRY, CDR2 SYGVKD. V lost 2 bases to trimming and J lost 7 bases; unmatched junction nucleotides: 7. The CDR3 totals 14 residues.

The V gene is TRBV11-2, the J gene TRBJ2-5; TRBD2 is a possible D gene (6 bases). Trimming removed 2 bases at V and 5 bases at J, with 15 bases between. This CDR3 region has 15 residues. CDR1 is SGHAT and CDR2 is FQNNGV in the germline V gene. The CDR3 spells CASSLIAGWGETQYF. DNA of the CDR3: TGTGCCAGCAGCTTAATTGCGGGGTGGGGGGAGACCCAGTACTTC.

The chain carries TRBV6-5 and TRBJ1-1, with a possible D match to TRBD1 (5 bases). V was clipped by 2 bases and J by 6 bases, with 13 bases between them. Per the germline V gene, CDR1 is MNHEY and CDR2 is SVGAGI. The CDR3 has 14 residues. The CDR3 sequence: CASSYGGVSSEAFF. The CDR3 nucleotides read TGTGCCAGCAGTTACGGGGGGGTGTCTTCTGAAGCTTTCTTT.

The chain carries TRBV3-1 (or the pseudogene TRBV3-2) and TRBJ2-3; D uncertain. Trimming pared 8 bases from V and 3 bases from J, leaving 6 bases between. This CDR3 comprises 11 residues. CDR1 is LGHDT and CDR2 is YNNKEL in the germline V gene (reference sequence). The CDR3: CASSQTDTQYF. The CDR3 DNA reads TGTGCCAGCTCACAGACAGATACGCAGTATTTT.

This chain uses TRBV28 with TRBJ1-1; 7 nucleotides agree with TRBD1. This CDR3 has 15 amino acids. The germline CDR1 and CDR2 sequences are MDHEN and SYDVKM. The V gene end was trimmed by 1 base and the J gene end by 3 bases; junction bases not matched to a gene: 5. CDR3 in amino acids: CASSLLSTGYTEAFF. In DNA, the CDR3 is TGTGCCAGCAGTTTATTATCGACAGGGTACACTGAAGCTTTCTTT. The entire variable domain, with the rest obtained from reference TRBV28 and TRBJ1-1, is as follows: DVKVTQSSRYLVKRTGEKVFLECVQDMDHENMFWYRQDPGLGLRLIYFSYDVKMKEKGDIPEGYSVSREKKERFSLILESASTNQTSMYLCASSLLSTGYTEAFFGQGTRLTVV.

This clone has only one observation. In nucleotides, the CDR3 is TGTGCCAGCTCACCAGGGGCGACGAGAGGGGCCAACGTCCTGACTTTC. Encoded protein: CASSPGATRGANVLTF. The rearrangement uses TRBV18 and TRBJ2-6; perhaps TRBD1 as D (5 bases). The CDR3 has 16 residues. The germline V gene has CDR1 KGHSH and CDR2 LQKENI. V was pared by 2 bases and J by 4 bases, with 12 bases between.

The chain combines TRBV5-1 with TRBJ2-2; D is perhaps TRBD2 (6 bases). V dropped 4 bases and J dropped 3 bases, with 16 bases sitting between them. Germline CDR1 SGHRS, CDR2 YFSETQ. The CDR3 totals 16 residues. The CDR3 reads CASSPFAGTYTGELFF. CDR3 sequence (DNA): TGCGCCAGCAGCCCCTTCGCGGGAACGTACACCGGGGAGCTGTTTTTT.

The rearrangement joins TRBV6-6 to TRBJ2-1; 10 nucleotides match TRBD2. This CDR3 is 13 amino acids long. Germline lookup yields CDR1 MNHNY and CDR2 SVGAGI (reference sequence). Trimming took 7 bases from V and 7 from J; bases not matched to a gene: 4. In DNA form, the CDR3 reads TGTGCCAGCAAGCTAGCGGGAGATAATGAGCAGTTCTTC. Its translation is CASKLAGDNEQFF.

J is TRBJ2-5 and V is TRBV6-5; D is uncertain. Germline-derived CDR1 and CDR2 are MNHEY and SVGAGI. Trimming left V 4 bases short and J 4 bases short, with 10 bases between. This CDR3 region has 13 residues. The CDR3 DNA reads TGTGCCAGCAGTTTGAACACCCGAGAGACCCAGTACTTC. It translates to CASSLNTRETQYF.

The gene calls are TRBV2 and TRBJ1-5; D perhaps matches TRBD1 (5 bases). The CDR3 runs 11 residues. The germline V gene encodes CDR1 SNHLY and CDR2 FYNNEI. Trimming removed 2 bases from V and 9 bases from J, with 5 bases in between. In DNA form, the CDR3 reads TGTGCCAGCAGTGAACAGGGGCCCCAGCATTTT. Protein product: CASSEQGPQHF.

With regard to this clone: Germline is not matched at one junction end, which may reflect a read error. The CDR3 sequence is CASTLVGGGTDTQYF. DNA for the CDR3: TGTGCCAGCACCTTAGTAGGAGGTGGGACAGATACGCAGTATTTT. The rearrangement joins TRBV7-3 to TRBJ2-3, with D possibly being TRBD2 (5 bases). Germline CDR1 SGHTA, CDR2 FQGTGA. The CDR3 extends over 15 amino acids.

J is TRBJ1-5 and V is TRBV6-5, with 8 bases lining up with TRBD1. In germline, CDR1 is MNHEY, CDR2 SVGAGI. V shed 7 bases, J shed 7 bases, and the junction held 6 bases outside the gene matches. This CDR3 is 13 amino acids long. CDR3 sequence reads: CASTTGAGQPQHF. In nucleotides, the CDR3 is TGTGCCAGCACGACAGGGGCGGGGCAGCCCCAGCATTTT.

This chain links TRBV18 with TRBJ2-1, with 13 nucleotides matching TRBD2. From germline, CDR1 is KGHSH and CDR2 LQKENI. Trimming cost V 3 bases and J 8 bases; bases outside gene matches: 7. CDR3 length: 16 residues. The CDR3 sequence: CASSPRTSGGLYEQFF. The CDR3 DNA is TGTGCCAGCTCACCGAGGACTAGCGGGGGTTTATATGAGCAGTTCTTC.

The chain recombines TRBV18 with TRBJ1-5; D is undetermined. With 4 bases removed from V and 1 base from J, the gap between germline ends came to 5 bases. Germline V gene data show CDR1 as KGHSH and CDR2 as LQKENI. The CDR3 is 13 residues long. Here the CDR3 reads CASSLRSNQPQHF. CDR3 in DNA: TGTGCCAGCTCACTCAGGAGCAATCAGCCCCAGCATTTT.